These T cell receptor beta chains were read from a single sample in a study of siplizumab effects on memory and regulatory T cells. Method: immunoSEQ multiplex PCR; TCRdb's copy keeps in-frame clones and lacks some. In the table there are more than 95,000 clones, 85% to 95% of which are singletons. The material sequenced was Tregs sorted from blood. The origin of the receptors is a human donor in good health. Both conserved end residues are part of each CDR3.

V gene	J gene	CDR3 protein
TRBV5-1	TRBJ2-5	CASSRAGTGLQKTQYF
TRBV5-1	TRBJ2-5	CASSSLGRNKRTQYF
TRBV7-9	TRBJ1-5	CASSQSGTGARQPQHF
TRBV5-1	TRBJ1-2	CASSTGTVYGYTF
TRBV15	TRBJ2-2	CATSRDRGRRNTGELFF
TRBV2	TRBJ2-3	CATARKFTDTQYF
TRBV12-5	TRBJ1-3	CASGPSEIDSSGNTIYF
TRBV6-6	TRBJ2-7	CASRGREQYF
TRBV11-2	TRBJ2-5	CASRGLAGAAYQETQYF
TRBV7-8	TRBJ1-6	CASSLGQGSSPLHF
TRBV6-6	TRBJ2-7	CASSGTSGYSYEQYF
TRBV4-1	TRBJ2-5	CASSLDNTGTVGSPQYF
TRBV5-4	TRBJ1-2	CASSFGEGYGYTF
TRBV5-6	TRBJ1-2	CASSVPGLGEIAYGYTF